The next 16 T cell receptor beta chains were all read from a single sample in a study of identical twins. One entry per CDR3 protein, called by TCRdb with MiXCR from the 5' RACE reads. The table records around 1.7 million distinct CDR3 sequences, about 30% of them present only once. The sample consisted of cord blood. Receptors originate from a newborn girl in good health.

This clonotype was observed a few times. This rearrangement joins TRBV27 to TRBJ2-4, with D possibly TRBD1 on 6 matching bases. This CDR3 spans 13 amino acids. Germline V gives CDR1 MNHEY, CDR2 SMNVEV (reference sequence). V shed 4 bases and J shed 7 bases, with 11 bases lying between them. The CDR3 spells CASSWDKYNIQYF. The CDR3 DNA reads TGTGCCAGCAGTTGGGACAAGTACAACATTCAGTACTTC.

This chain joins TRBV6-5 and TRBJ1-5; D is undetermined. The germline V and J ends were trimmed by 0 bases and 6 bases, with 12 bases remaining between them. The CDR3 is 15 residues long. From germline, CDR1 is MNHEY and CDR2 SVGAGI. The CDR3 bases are TGTGCCAGCAGTTACTCGACGGGGTCGGGTCAGCCCCAGCATTTT. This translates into CASSYSTGSGQPQHF.

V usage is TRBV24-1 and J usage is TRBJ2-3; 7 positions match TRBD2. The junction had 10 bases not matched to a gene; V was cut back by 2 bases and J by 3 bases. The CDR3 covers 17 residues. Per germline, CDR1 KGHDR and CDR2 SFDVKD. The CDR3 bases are TGTGCCACCAGTGATTGGACCTACGTGGGAGGGACAGATACGCAGTATTTT. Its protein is CATSDWTYVGGTDTQYF.

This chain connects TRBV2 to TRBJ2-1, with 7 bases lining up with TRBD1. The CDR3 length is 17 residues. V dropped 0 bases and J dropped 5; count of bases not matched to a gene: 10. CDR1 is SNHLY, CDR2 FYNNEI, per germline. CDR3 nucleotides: TGTGCCAGCAGTGAAGCGCAAGACAGGGTGTTCAACAATGAGCAGTTCTTC. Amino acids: CASSEAQDRVFNNEQFF.

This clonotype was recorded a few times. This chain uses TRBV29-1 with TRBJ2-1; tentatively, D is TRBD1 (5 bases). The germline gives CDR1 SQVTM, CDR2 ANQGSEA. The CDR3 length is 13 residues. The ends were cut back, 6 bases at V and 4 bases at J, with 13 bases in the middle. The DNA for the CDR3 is TGCAGCGTCGACAGTGGGTCATACAATGAGCAGTTCTTC. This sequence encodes CSVDSGSYNEQFF.

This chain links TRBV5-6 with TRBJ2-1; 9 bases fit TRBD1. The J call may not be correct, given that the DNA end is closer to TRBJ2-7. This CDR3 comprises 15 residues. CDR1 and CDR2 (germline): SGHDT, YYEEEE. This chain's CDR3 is CASSWDREPYNEQYF. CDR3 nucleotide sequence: TGTGCCAGCAGCTGGGACAGGGAACCCTACAATGAGCAGTACTTC.

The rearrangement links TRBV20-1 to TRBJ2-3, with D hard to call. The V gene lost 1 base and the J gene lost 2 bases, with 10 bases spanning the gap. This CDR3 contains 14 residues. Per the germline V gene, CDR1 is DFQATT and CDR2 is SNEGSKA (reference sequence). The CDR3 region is CSARGRVFTDTQYF. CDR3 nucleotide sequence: TGCAGTGCTAGAGGCCGGGTCTTCACAGATACGCAGTATTTT.

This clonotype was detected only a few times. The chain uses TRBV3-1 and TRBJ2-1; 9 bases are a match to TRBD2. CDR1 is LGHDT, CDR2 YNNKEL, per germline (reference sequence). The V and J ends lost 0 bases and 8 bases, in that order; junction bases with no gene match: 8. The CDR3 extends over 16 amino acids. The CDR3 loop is CASSQDPAGGLDEQFF. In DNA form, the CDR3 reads TGTGCCAGCAGCCAAGATCCCGCGGGGGGGCTCGATGAGCAGTTCTTC.

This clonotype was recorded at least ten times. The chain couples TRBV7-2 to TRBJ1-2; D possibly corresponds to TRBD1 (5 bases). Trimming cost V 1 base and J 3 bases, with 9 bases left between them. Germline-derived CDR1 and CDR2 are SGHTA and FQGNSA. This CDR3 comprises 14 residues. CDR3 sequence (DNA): TGTGCCAGCAGCTTAGTTGGCAGGGACTATGGCTACACCTTC. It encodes CASSLVGRDYGYTF.

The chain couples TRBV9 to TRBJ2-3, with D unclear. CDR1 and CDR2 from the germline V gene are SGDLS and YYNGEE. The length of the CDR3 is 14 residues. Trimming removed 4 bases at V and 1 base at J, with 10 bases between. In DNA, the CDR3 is TGTGCCAGCAGCACCCGGTGGGGCACAGATACGCAGTATTTT. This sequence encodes CASSTRWGTDTQYF.

CDR3 region: CASSRFRGGSYNEQFF. In DNA form, the CDR3 reads TGTGCCAGCAGCCGCTTCAGGGGGGGCTCCTACAATGAGCAGTTCTTC. The rearrangement uses TRBV2 and TRBJ2-1; possibly TRBD1 or TRBD2 for D (7 bases each). This CDR3 has 16 amino acids. Germline V lookup: CDR1 SNHLY, CDR2 FYNNEI. Trimming cost V 6 bases and J 0 bases, with 15 bases left between them.

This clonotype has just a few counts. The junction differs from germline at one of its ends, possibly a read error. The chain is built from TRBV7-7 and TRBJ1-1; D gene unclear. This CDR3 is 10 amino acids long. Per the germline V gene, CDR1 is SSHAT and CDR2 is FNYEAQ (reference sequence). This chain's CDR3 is CASSLRQAFF. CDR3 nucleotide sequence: TGTGCTAGCAGCTTAAGACAAGCTTTCTTT. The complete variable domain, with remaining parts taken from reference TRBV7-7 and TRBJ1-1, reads GAGVSQSPRYKVTKRGQDVTLRCDPISSHATLYWYQQALGQGPEFLTYFNYEAQPDKSGLPSDRFSAERPEGSISTLTIQRTEQRDSAMYRCASSLRQAFFGQGTRLTVV.

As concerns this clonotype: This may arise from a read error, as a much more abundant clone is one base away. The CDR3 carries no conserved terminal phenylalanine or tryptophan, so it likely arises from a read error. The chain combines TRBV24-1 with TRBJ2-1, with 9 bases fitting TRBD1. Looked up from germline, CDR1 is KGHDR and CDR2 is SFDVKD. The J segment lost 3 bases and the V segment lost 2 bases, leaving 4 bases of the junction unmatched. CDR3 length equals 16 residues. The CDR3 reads CATSDSGTGYYNEQFV. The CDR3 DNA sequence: TGTGCCACCAGTGATTCCGGGACAGGGTACTACAATGAGCAGTTCGTC.

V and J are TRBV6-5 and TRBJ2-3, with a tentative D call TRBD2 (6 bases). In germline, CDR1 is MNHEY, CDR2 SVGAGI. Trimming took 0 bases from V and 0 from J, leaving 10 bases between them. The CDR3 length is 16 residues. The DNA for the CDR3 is TGTGCCAGCAGTTACTCGGCTAGCGCGAGCACAGATACGCAGTATTTT. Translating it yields CASSYSASASTDTQYF.

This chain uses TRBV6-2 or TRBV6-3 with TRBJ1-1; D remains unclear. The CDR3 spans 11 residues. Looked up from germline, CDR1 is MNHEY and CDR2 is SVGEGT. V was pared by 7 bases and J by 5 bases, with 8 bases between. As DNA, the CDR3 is TGTGCCAGCACCCAAAGTACTGAAGCTTTCTTT. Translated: CASTQSTEAFF.

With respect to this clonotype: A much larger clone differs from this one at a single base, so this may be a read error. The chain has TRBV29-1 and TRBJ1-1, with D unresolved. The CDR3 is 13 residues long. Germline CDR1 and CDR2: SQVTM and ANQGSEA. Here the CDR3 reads CSVAGRMNAEAFF. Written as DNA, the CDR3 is TGCAGCGTTGCCGGACGGATGAACGCTGAAGCTTTCTTT.